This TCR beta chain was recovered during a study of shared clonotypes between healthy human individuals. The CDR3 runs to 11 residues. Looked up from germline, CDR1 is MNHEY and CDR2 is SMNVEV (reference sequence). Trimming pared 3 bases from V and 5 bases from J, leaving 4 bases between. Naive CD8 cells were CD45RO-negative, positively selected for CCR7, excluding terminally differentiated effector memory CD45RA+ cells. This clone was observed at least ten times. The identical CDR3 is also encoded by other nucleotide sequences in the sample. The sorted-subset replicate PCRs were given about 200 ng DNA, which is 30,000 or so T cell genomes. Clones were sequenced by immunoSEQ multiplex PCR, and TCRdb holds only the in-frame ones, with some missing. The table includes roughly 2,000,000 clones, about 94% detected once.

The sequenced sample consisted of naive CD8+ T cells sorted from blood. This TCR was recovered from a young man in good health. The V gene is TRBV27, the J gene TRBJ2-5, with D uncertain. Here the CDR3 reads CASSLGETQYF. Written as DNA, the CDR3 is TGTGCCAGCAGTTTGGGGGAGACCCAGTACTTC.